One and the same sample provided the 32 T cell receptor beta chains below, sequenced in a study of post-analysis software for immune sequencing data. Study conclusions and caveats: About five TRBV segments were more frequent in patients than controls; TRBV5-6, TRBV5-1 and TRBV20-1 belonged to this group.

TCR beta libraries were prepared from cDNA with unique molecular identifiers. MiXCR, applied by TCRdb to the PCR reads, yields one record per CDR3 protein. The sample shows over 150,000 distinct CDR3 sequences, 30% of them seen only once. Their recognized antigens are unknown. Material for sequencing was blood. Receptors were obtained from a girl between 5 and 17 years old with multiple sclerosis.

The V call is TRBV9, the J call TRBJ2-5, with D unclear. CDR1 is SGDLS and CDR2 is YYNGEE in the germline V gene. V lost 3 bases and J 0 bases, leaving 6 bases between the germline ends. The CDR3 has 13 amino acids. CDR3 protein: CASSGSYQETQYF. CDR3 DNA sequence: TGTGCCAGCAGCGGATCGTACCAAGAGACCCAGTACTTC.

This clonotype showed up just a few times. The chain joins TRBV6-6 to TRBJ2-7, with 11 bases matching TRBD2. The CDR3 length is 15 residues. The V segment lost 6 bases and the J segment 2 bases; nucleotides outside the gene matches: 6. CDR1 and CDR2 from the germline V gene are MNHNY and SVGAGI (reference sequence). The CDR3 protein is CASSRLAGRAYEQYF. The CDR3 DNA is TGTGCCAGCAGCCGACTAGCGGGAAGAGCCTACGAGCAGTACTTC.

Points on this clonotype: One end of the junction does not line up with germline, which may come from a read error. The V call is TRBV4-2, the J call TRBJ1-2; 8 bases map to TRBD1. Germline CDR1 and CDR2: LGHNA and YNFKEQ. This CDR3 comprises 14 residues. The CDR3, as DNA: TGTGCCAGCGGCCAAGACCGGACAGGGCATGGCTACACCTTC. The encoded protein is CASGQDRTGHGYTF.

This clonotype was detected a few times. The chain is built from TRBV2 and TRBJ1-2; the D is unclear. With 9 bases removed from V and 4 bases from J, the gap between germline ends came to 15 bases. Germline loops: CDR1 SNHLY, CDR2 FYNNEI. The CDR3 has 13 amino acids. In DNA form, the CDR3 reads TGTGCCAGTGCAGGCGGCAGTAGCTATGGCTACACCTTC. Translation: CASAGGSSYGYTF.

This clonotype has just a few counts. V usage is TRBV20-1 and J usage is TRBJ1-1; D not resolved. Germline lookup yields CDR1 DFQATT and CDR2 SNEGSKA (reference sequence). This CDR3 comprises 11 residues. V lost 7 bases, J lost 1 base, and 7 bases lay in between. In nucleotides, the CDR3 is TGCAGTGTCGATGCGAACACTGAAGCTTTCTTT. Encoded protein: CSVDANTEAFF.

A remark on this clonotype: This may come from a read error, since a much larger clone is one base off. This chain connects TRBV5-1 to TRBJ2-1, with TRBD1 matching over 11 bases. This CDR3 has 14 residues. The V and J ends lost 4 bases and 13 bases, in that order; junction bases with no gene match: 10. Per the germline V gene, CDR1 is SGHRS and CDR2 is YFSETQ. This chain's CDR3 is CASSTGTGGETQFF. The CDR3 DNA reads as TGCGCCAGCAGCACAGGGACAGGGGGAGAGACCCAGTTCTTC.

On this clonotype: One base away lies a much larger clone, so this may be a sequencing read error. The V call is TRBV9, the J call TRBJ2-5, with 12 bases identical to TRBD2. The germline gives CDR1 SGDLS, CDR2 YYNGEE. After removal of 3 bases from V and 11 bases from J, the junction contained 11 bases not matched to a gene. The CDR3 runs 15 residues. For the CDR3, the DNA is TGTGCCAGCAGCGCGAGACTAGCGGGAGACGATGAGCAGTACTTC. Protein sequence: CASSARLAGDDEQYF.

This clonotype was counted many times. The chain couples TRBV5-1 to TRBJ2-1, with 14 bases identical to TRBD2. With 3 bases clipped from V and 3 bases from J, the junction kept 8 bases outside the gene matches. In germline, CDR1 is SGHRS, CDR2 YFSETQ. The CDR3 has 18 residues. The CDR3 DNA follows: TGCGCCAGCAGCTCCGAGACTAGCGGGAGGGCCTTCTACAATGAGCAGTTCTTC. Protein product: CASSSETSGRAFYNEQFF.

This clonotype showed up many times. The chain combines TRBV18 with TRBJ1-5; 8 bases match TRBD1. Trimming cost V 2 bases and J 7 bases; bases outside gene matches: 10. The CDR3 has 16 amino acids. Germline V CDR1 and CDR2: KGHSH, LQKENI. This CDR3 reads CASSPADRVRDQPQHF. CDR3 nucleotide sequence: TGTGCCAGCTCACCAGCGGACAGGGTGAGAGACCAGCCCCAGCATTTT.

This clonotype was seen many times. V gene TRBV27 combines with J gene TRBJ2-7; 7 positions match TRBD1. V was pared by 6 bases and J by 4 bases, with 9 bases of the junction left unmatched. The CDR3 runs 14 residues. Germline V gene lookup returns CDR1 MNHEY and CDR2 SMNVEV (reference sequence). The CDR3 is CASRVPGQRYEQYF. DNA of the CDR3: TGTGCCAGCAGGGTTCCGGGACAGCGATACGAGCAGTACTTC.

This chain joins TRBV20-1 and TRBJ1-6, with 8 bases fitting TRBD1. Trimming removed 5 bases from V and 3 bases from J; junction bases left unmatched: 6. The germline V gene has CDR1 DFQATT and CDR2 SNEGSKA (reference sequence). The CDR3 runs to 15 residues. The CDR3: CSASGQGLYNSPLHF. CDR3 bases: TGCAGTGCTTCTGGACAGGGACTCTATAATTCACCCCTCCACTTT.

This clonotype has at least ten counts. The V and J genes are TRBV4-1 and TRBJ2-7; the D gene is possibly TRBD1 (6 bases). The CDR3 loop spans 15 amino acids. Per the germline V gene, CDR1 is MGHRA and CDR2 is YSYEKL. Trimming pared 3 bases from V and 4 bases from J, leaving 16 bases between. The CDR3 here is CASSHPGTRGYEQYF. CDR3 DNA: TGCGCCAGCAGCCATCCTGGGACCAGGGGTTACGAGCAGTACTTC.

The chain joins TRBV28 to TRBJ2-6, with D perhaps given as TRBD1 or TRBD2 (5 bases each). Trimming took off 8 bases at V and 0 bases at J, with 14 bases between the two ends. Germline lookup yields CDR1 MDHEN and CDR2 SYDVKM. This CDR3 contains 16 residues. CDR3 region: CASGTGGFSGANVLTF. The CDR3 DNA is TGTGCCAGCGGGACGGGCGGCTTCTCTGGGGCCAACGTCCTGACTTTC.

This clonotype was detected only a few times. V gene TRBV7-8 combines with J gene TRBJ2-4; 9 bases agree with TRBD1. The V and J ends lost 5 bases and 0 bases, in that order; junction bases with no gene match: 17. The CDR3 length is 20 residues. CDR1 SGHVS and CDR2 FQNEAQ come from the germline V gene. The CDR3 is CASSPWTGEGGEIAKNIQYF. The CDR3 DNA reads TGTGCCAGCAGCCCATGGACAGGGGAAGGCGGCGAAATAGCCAAAAACATTCAGTACTTC.

Concerning this clonotype itself: Just one base apart from a much larger clone, this may be a read error. The chain employs TRBV5-6 and TRBJ2-1; TRBD2 is a possible D gene (6 bases). Germline V gene data show CDR1 as SGHDT and CDR2 as YYEEEE. The CDR3 contains 15 residues. The ends were cut back, 3 bases at V and 4 bases at J, with 14 bases in the middle. The CDR3 DNA reads TGTGCCAGCAGCTCGGTCACTAGCAGTTACAATGAGCAGTTCTTC. It specifies CASSSVTSSYNEQFF.

The table lists this clonotype with many counts. This chain joins TRBV2 and TRBJ2-5, with unresolved D. The germline V and J ends were trimmed by 6 bases and 0 bases, with 5 bases remaining between them. This CDR3 spans 12 amino acids. Germline V gene sequence: CDR1 SNHLY, CDR2 FYNNEI. The CDR3 DNA sequence: TGTGCCAGCAGGAACAACCAAGAGACCCAGTACTTC. Translated, it gives CASRNNQETQYF.

This clonotype occurred a few times. The V gene is TRBV5-5, the J gene TRBJ2-3, with 11 bases fitting TRBD1. Trimming cost V 2 bases and J 5 bases; bases outside gene matches: 7. Germline CDR1 reads SGHKS; CDR2 reads YYEKEE (reference sequence). The CDR3 extends over 16 amino acids. The CDR3 bases are TGTGCCAGCAGCTTCCTCGGACAGGGGGCTATAGATACGCAGTATTTT. Encoded protein: CASSFLGQGAIDTQYF.

Points on this clonotype: Given a much more abundant clone one base away, this may be a read error. The chain has TRBV20-1 and TRBJ2-1; 7 nucleotides line up with TRBD1. Germline V gives CDR1 DFQATT, CDR2 SNEGSKA (reference sequence). The CDR3 extends over 13 amino acids. V gave up 6 bases and J gave up 8 bases; unmatched junction bases: 10. The CDR3 region is CSAERDSYDEQFF. The CDR3 coding sequence is TGCAGTGCCGAGAGGGACAGTTACGATGAGCAGTTCTTC.

As for this clonotype: Since a much larger clone is just one base distant, this may be a read error. The chain is built from TRBV29-1 and TRBJ2-5; 7 nucleotides agree with TRBD2. The CDR3 sequence is 12 residues long. The V gene's germline CDR1 is SQVTM and CDR2 ANQGSEA. V gave up 5 bases and J gave up 7 bases; unmatched junction bases: 7. CDR3: CSVRGESGTQYF. The CDR3 DNA follows: TGCAGCGTTCGGGGGGAATCGGGGACCCAGTACTTC.

This clonotype showed up many times. CDR3 in amino acids: CASSSILTPWSYEQYF. The CDR3 coding sequence is TGCGCCAGCAGCTCCATCCTGACTCCGTGGTCCTACGAGCAGTACTTC. The V and J genes are TRBV4-1 and TRBJ2-7; D unclear. Germline V gives CDR1 MGHRA, CDR2 YSYEKL. The CDR3 has 16 amino acids. Trimming left V 5 bases short and J 1 base short, with 18 bases between.

This clonotype was detected ten times or more. The chain couples TRBV12-3 or TRBV12-4 to TRBJ2-1; perhaps TRBD2 as D (6 bases). Trimming took off 3 bases at V and 13 bases at J, with 10 bases between the two ends. The CDR3 totals 11 residues. The CDR3 sequence: CASSLGTLQFF. The CDR3 DNA reads as TGTGCCAGCAGTTTGGGGACTCTTCAGTTCTTC.

This clonotype was recorded many times. This chain uses TRBV9 with TRBJ2-3, with 7 nucleotides matching TRBD2. Trimming took 0 bases from V and 3 from J; bases not matched to a gene: 7. Germline-derived CDR1 and CDR2 are SGDLS and YYNGEE. The CDR3 is 16 residues long. The CDR3, as DNA: TGTGCCAGCAGCGTAGCTTCTGGCGGGAGTACAGATACGCAGTATTTT. This codes for CASSVASGGSTDTQYF. Based on the CDR3 plus reference TRBV9 and TRBJ2-3, the full variable domain is DSGVTQTPKHLITATGQRVTLRCSPRSGDLSVYWYQQSLDQGLQFLIQYYNGEERAKGNILERFSAQQFPDLHSELNLSSLELGDSALYFCASSVASGGSTDTQYFGPGTRLTVL.

This clonotype was seen many times. This rearrangement joins TRBV5-1 to TRBJ2-6; 7 bases fit TRBD1. The V segment lost 8 bases and the J segment 3 bases; nucleotides outside the gene matches: 5. CDR1 and CDR2 from the germline V gene are SGHRS and YFSETQ. The CDR3 runs 14 residues. The CDR3 DNA sequence: TGCGCCAGTACGACAGGGATTGGGGCCAACGTCCTGACTTTC. It is translated as CASTTGIGANVLTF.

This clonotype occurred many times. V and J are TRBV6-6 and TRBJ1-2, with TRBD1 as a possible D gene (5 bases). The CDR3 spans 15 residues. Germline CDR1 MNHNY, CDR2 SVGAGI (reference sequence). V was cut by 5 bases and J by 4 bases, with 17 bases left in between. The CDR3 loop is CASSRSGNYVYGYTF. In DNA form, the CDR3 reads TGTGCCAGCAGTCGATCAGGGAATTACGTCTATGGCTACACCTTC.

The chain employs TRBV10-1 and TRBJ2-1; TRBD2 aligns across 11 bases. Germline-derived CDR1 and CDR2 are WNHNN and SYGVQD (reference sequence). J gave up 7 bases and V 6 bases, and 11 bases lay outside the gene matches. The CDR3 totals 16 residues. The CDR3 DNA reads TGCGCCAGCAGGAGACCGGCTAGCGGGAGGAGTAATGAGCAGTTCTTC. It yields the protein CASRRPASGRSNEQFF.

This clonotype was counted at least ten times. The V call is TRBV5-6, the J call TRBJ2-3; D gene ambiguous. The CDR3 covers 15 residues. V was clipped by 0 bases and J by 1 base, with 9 bases between them. Per germline, CDR1 SGHDT and CDR2 YYEEEE. The CDR3 sequence: CASSLEIAGTDTQYF. CDR3 bases: TGTGCCAGCAGCTTGGAAATTGCGGGCACAGATACGCAGTATTTT.

The V and J genes are TRBV7-9 and TRBJ1-4; possible D gene TRBD1, 5 bases. CDR3 size: 16 residues. The V gene lost 3 bases and the J gene lost 0 bases, with 11 bases spanning the gap. In germline, CDR1 is SEHNR, CDR2 FQNEAQ (reference sequence). The CDR3 DNA is TGTGCCAGCAGCTTGACAGTCCGATCAACTAATGAAAAACTGTTTTTT. It translates to CASSLTVRSTNEKLFF.

This clonotype has more than one count but fewer than ten. This chain joins TRBV29-1 and TRBJ1-2; D remains ambiguous. The germline V gene has CDR1 SQVTM and CDR2 ANQGSEA. The CDR3 covers 8 residues. Trimming removed 4 bases from V and 7 bases from J, with 1 base in between. The CDR3 reads CSVGGYTF. CDR3 bases: TGCAGCGTTGGTGGCTACACCTTC.

This clonotype appeared many times. J is TRBJ2-7 and V is TRBV6-1; 12 bases are a match to TRBD2. The ends lost 8 bases at V and 3 bases at J; junction bases unmatched: 5. The CDR3 contains 14 residues. Germline loops: CDR1 MNHNS, CDR2 SASEGT. CDR3 residues: CASGRLAGVYEQYF. The CDR3 nucleotides are TGTGCCAGCGGAAGACTAGCGGGAGTCTACGAGCAGTACTTC.

The chain carries TRBV5-6 and TRBJ2-7, with 10 nucleotides matching TRBD2. The CDR3 sequence is 15 residues long. Per germline, CDR1 SGHDT and CDR2 YYEEEE. J gave up 7 bases and V 4 bases, and 11 bases lay outside the gene matches. CDR3 amino acids: CASSRSGRAYNEQYF. As DNA, the CDR3 is TGTGCCAGCAGCCGGAGCGGGAGGGCCTACAATGAGCAGTACTTC.

CDR3 in DNA: TGCAGTGCTAGAGATTCCGGGCCCTACAATGAGCAGTTCTTC. Translating gives CSARDSGPYNEQFF. The rearrangement uses TRBV20-1 and TRBJ2-1, with unresolved D. CDR3 length: 14 residues. From germline, CDR1 is DFQATT and CDR2 SNEGSKA (reference sequence). Between the trimmed V and J ends, which lost 0 bases and 2 bases, there was a span of 8 bases.

The chain combines TRBV2 with TRBJ1-1; D is uncertain. V lost 6 bases and J 0 bases, leaving 14 bases between the germline ends. The germline V gene has CDR1 SNHLY and CDR2 FYNNEI. CDR3 length: 15 residues. Written as DNA, the CDR3 is TGTGCCAGCAGGGCCTTTAGATTCATGAACACTGAAGCTTTCTTT. Amino acids: CASRAFRFMNTEAFF. Complete variable domain (other parts from reference TRBV2 and TRBJ1-1): EPEVTQTPSHQVTQMGQEVILRCVPISNHLYFYWYRQILGQKVEFLVSFYNNEISEKSEIFDDQFSVERPDGSNFTLKIRSTKLEDSAMYFCASRAFRFMNTEAFFGQGTRLTVV.